The source of this T cell receptor beta chain is a study of blood T cell repertoires in COVID-19. The assay was immunoSEQ multiplex PCR, and TCRdb's table has in-frame clones only and misses some. The table records 300,000 to 350,000 clones, more than 75% of them present only once. The V gene's germline CDR1 is SGHRS and CDR2 YFSETQ. V lost 0 bases and J lost 7; bases outside the gene matches: 10. There are 16 residues in the CDR3. The material sequenced was PBMCs or T cells enriched from blood (not recorded which). The chain combines TRBV5-1 with TRBJ2-1; 7 bases line up with TRBD1. The clonotype originates from a woman in her twenties or thirties who had recovered from COVID-19. The DNA of the CDR3 is TGCGCCAGCAGCTTGGAATCGACAGGGATTAAGAATGAGCAGTTCTTC. Amino acids: CASSLESTGIKNEQFF.